This T cell receptor beta chain appears in the sequencing data of a study of response to subunit inactivated influenza vaccine. The CDR3 is 14 amino acids. V was cut by 2 bases and J by 8 bases, with 16 bases left in between. Germline V gene lookup returns CDR1 SGDLS and CDR2 YYNGEE. This clonotype was seen more than once but under ten times. TCRdb re-called the RT-PCR reads with MiXCR, one entry per CDR3 protein. The table records about 500,000 distinct CDR3 sequences, approximately 17% of them present only once. The sequencing here drew on CD4+ T cells sorted from PBMCs, taken 23 to 25 months after vaccination. The receptor was derived from a man between 50 and 70 years old who received an inactivated influenza vaccine. This chain joins TRBV9 and TRBJ1-2; TRBD1 might be the D (5 bases). Here the CDR3 DNA reads TGTGCCAGCAGCGTCGGCCGCAGGGCGGAAGGCTACACCTTC. Its protein product is CASSVGRRAEGYTF.